This record looks at one T cell receptor (beta chain) sequence and its context. Its target is unknown. Since all of the isolated RNA was reverse transcribed, expressed TCRB transcripts were what got sequenced. This table comes from immunoSEQ multiplex PCR, and its TCRdb copy is limited to in-frame clones, with some not included. The table records just over 600,000 clones, about 16% of them present only once. This specimen comes from a study of beta chain features in type 1 diabetes. General observations from the study: All four CD4+ subsets of Type 1 diabetes patients contained TCRB CDR3s that were moderately but significantly shorter.

By way of CD45RO/CCR7/CD25/CD127/CD95/CD27, the CD4+ regulatory, stem cell-like memory, central memory and naive cells were sorted. Purity (above 98%) was reached by all sorted populations. The CDR3 is made up of 14 amino acids. Deletions cut 1 base from V and 6 bases from J, with 13 bases between. Germline CDR1 KGHSH, CDR2 LQKENI. This chain connects TRBV18 to TRBJ2-7; no definite D call. The source of this sequence is a man between 18 and 35 years old in good health. Specimen: naive CD4+ T cells from blood. CDR3 in amino acids: CASSPRTAKGEQYF. DNA of the CDR3: TGTGCCAGCTCACCACGGACGGCTAAGGGCGAGCAGTACTTC.